The text below deals with one T cell receptor (beta chain). Its antigen is still unknown. TCRdb passed the RT-PCR reads through MiXCR, listing each CDR3 protein once. The top ten hold roughly 12% of the sample, which has hundreds of thousands of distinct CDR3 sequences, 15% to 17% seen once. These data belong to a study of response to subunit inactivated influenza vaccine. This CDR3 spans 16 amino acids. From germline, CDR1 is SGDLS and CDR2 YYNGEE. Trimming shortened V by 4 bases and J by 3 bases, and 17 bases separated the two germline ends. The study, taken as a whole, reports: Each seasonal influenza vaccination, the authors suggested, recruits few new T cells.

This chain joins TRBV9 and TRBJ2-1, with a possible D match to TRBD2 (5 bases). The sequence derives from a man in his fifties or sixties who received an inactivated influenza vaccine. The specimen comprised PBMCs from blood, sampled 11 to 12 days after vaccination. CDR3 nucleotides: TGTGCCAGCAGCCGCTGGAGGACTGGTATCTACAATGAGCAGTTCTTC. It is translated as CASSRWRTGIYNEQFF.